This T cell receptor (beta chain) was profiled in a study of breast tumors, draining lymph nodes, adjacent tissues. Breast cancer patients provided tissue from their axillary draining lymph nodes. The CDR3 has 15 amino acids. This clonotype was seen ten or more times. TCRdb passed the multiplex PCR reads through MiXCR, listing each CDR3 protein once. The table records some 150,000 distinct CDR3 sequences, 20% to 25% of them present only once. The TCR originated in a female donor with breast cancer. Some clones in this sample may be carry-over from other donors' samples. The material sequenced was axillary lymph node tissue. The chain employs TRBV3-2 and TRBJ2-1; the DNA was not used to check the table's D call, TRBD2. TRBV3-2 is labeled a pseudogene. The CDR3 protein is CASSHGEGSYNEQFF. The CDR3 DNA is TGTGCCAGCAGCCATGGGGAGGGATCGTACAATGAGCAGTTCTTC.